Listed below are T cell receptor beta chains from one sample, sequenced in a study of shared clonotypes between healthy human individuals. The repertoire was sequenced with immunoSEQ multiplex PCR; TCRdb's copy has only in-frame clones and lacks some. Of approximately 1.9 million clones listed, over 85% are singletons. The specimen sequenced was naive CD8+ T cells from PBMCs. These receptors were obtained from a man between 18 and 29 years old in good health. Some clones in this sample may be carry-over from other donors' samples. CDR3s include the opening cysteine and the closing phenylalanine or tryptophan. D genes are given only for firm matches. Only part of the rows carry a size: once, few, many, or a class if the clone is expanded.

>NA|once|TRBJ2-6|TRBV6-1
TGTGCCAGCAGTGAAGAGGTGACAGGAGGAATTGGGGCCAACGTCCTGACTTTC
CASSEEVTGGIGANVLTF
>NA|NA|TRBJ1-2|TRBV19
TGTGCCAGTAGTATAATCTCCGGGGGCTATGGCTACACCTTC
CASSIISGGYGYTF
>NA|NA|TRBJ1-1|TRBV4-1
TGCGCCAGCAGCTATTCGGACGGGACTGAAGCTTTCTTT
CASSYSDGTEAFF
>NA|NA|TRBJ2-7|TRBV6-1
TGTGCCAGCCGGCCCCCCGACCTCTACGAGCAGTACTTC
CASRPPDLYEQYF
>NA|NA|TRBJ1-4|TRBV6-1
TGTGCCAGCAGTGGGAGGAGTGCAACTAATGAAAAACTGTTTTTT
CASSGRSATNEKLFF
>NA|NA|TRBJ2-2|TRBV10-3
TGTGCCATCAGTGAGTCGGGGAACACCGGGGAGCTGTTTTTT
CAISESGNTGELFF
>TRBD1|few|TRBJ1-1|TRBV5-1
TGCGCCAGCAGCTCATCGGGACAGGGGAACACTGAAGCTTTCTTT
CASSSSGQGNTEAFF
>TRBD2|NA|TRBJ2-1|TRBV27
TGTGCCAGCACCCACACCCGAATAGCGGGAGCCTCCTACAATGAGCAGTTCTTC
CASTHTRIAGASYNEQFF
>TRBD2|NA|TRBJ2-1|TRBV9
TGTGCCAGCAGCGTCCACCGTCCGGGACTAGTGCTCTCGGAGCAGTTCTTC
CASSVHRPGLVLSEQFF
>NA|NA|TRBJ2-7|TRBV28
TGTGCCAGCTTGAATGGGGGGTCGAAGTACTTC
CASLNGGSKYF
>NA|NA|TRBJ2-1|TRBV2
TGTGCCAGCAGTGGGAGCGGATTCAATGAGCAGTTCTTC
CASSGSGFNEQFF
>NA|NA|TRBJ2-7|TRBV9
TGTGCCAGCAGCGTAGGAGACACCTCCTACGAGCAGTACTTC
CASSVGDTSYEQYF
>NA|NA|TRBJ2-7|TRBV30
TGTGCCTGGAGTGTACCCCCCAGGGGAGGCGAGCAGTACTTC
CAWSVPPRGGEQYF
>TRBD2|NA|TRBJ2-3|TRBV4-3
TGCGCCAGCAGCCTCGGGACTAGCAGACAGTTAGGTACGCAGTATTTT
CASSLGTSRQLGTQYF
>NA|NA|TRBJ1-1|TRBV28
TGTGCCAGCACCCGGGGAGGGGTCGCTGAAGCTTTCTTT
CASTRGGVAEAFF
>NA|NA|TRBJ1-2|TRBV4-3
TGCGCCAGCAGCCAGACCTTCGGTCGGGACACCTTCTATGGCTACACCTTC
CASSQTFGRDTFYGYTF
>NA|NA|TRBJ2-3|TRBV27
TGTGCCAGCAGTTCCCTCCCTAGCACAGATACGCAGTATTTT
CASSSLPSTDTQYF
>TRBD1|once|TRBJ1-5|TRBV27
TGTGCCAGCAGTAACAGGGGTGGGAGTCAGCCCCAGCATTTT
CASSNRGGSQPQHF
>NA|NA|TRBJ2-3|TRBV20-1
TGCAGTGTTAGGGGCACAGATACGCAGTATTTT
CSVRGTDTQYF
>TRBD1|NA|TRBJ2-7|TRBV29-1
TGCAGCGTCCCGGGACAGGGGGCCTACGAGCAGTACTTC
CSVPGQGAYEQYF
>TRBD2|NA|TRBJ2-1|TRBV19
TGTGCCAGTACCGATTATTTAGCGGGAGCTAGCCACAATGAGCAGTTCTTC
CASTDYLAGASHNEQFF
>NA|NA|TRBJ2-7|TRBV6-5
TGTGCCAGCAGTTACACCGGGCACGAGCAGTACTTC
CASSYTGHEQYF